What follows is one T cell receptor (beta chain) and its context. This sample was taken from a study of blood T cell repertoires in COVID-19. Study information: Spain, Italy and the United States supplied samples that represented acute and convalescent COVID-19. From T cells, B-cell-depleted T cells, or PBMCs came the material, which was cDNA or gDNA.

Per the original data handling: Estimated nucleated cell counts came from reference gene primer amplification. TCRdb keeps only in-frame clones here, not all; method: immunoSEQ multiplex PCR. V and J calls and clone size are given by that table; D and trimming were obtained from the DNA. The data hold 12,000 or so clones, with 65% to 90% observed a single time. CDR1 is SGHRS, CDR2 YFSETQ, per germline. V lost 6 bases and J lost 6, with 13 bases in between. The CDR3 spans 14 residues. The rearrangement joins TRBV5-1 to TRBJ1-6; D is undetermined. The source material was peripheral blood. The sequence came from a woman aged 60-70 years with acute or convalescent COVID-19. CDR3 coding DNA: TGCGCCAGCAAGGGTAGGGAGGGTAATTCACCCCTCCACTTT. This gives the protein CASKGREGNSPLHF.